The 5 T cell receptor beta chains given below trace back to one sample, sequenced in a study of vaccination effects on CD4 cells after COVID-19. These receptors have no known antigen. The repertoire was sequenced with immunoSEQ multiplex PCR; TCRdb's copy has only in-frame clones and lacks some. The sample contains around 37,000 clones, roughly 74% of which appear only once. It was after more than 8 days of culture that CD4+ T cells were isolated. Sequencing was performed on CD4+ T cells from PBMCs cultured without peptide, taken before COVID-19 vaccination. These receptors were collected from a human donor who received a COVID-19 vaccine.

This clone was seen only a few times. The V call is TRBV5-4, the J call TRBJ2-5, with D unresolved. Germline V CDR1 and CDR2: SGHNT, YYREEE (reference sequence). The CDR3 runs 11 residues. Trimming took off 5 bases at V and 4 bases at J, with 6 bases between the two ends. CDR3 DNA sequence: TGTGCCAGCAGGGGTGGAGAGACCCAGTACTTC. This translates into CASRGGETQYF.

The chain couples TRBV11-2 to TRBJ1-1; D unresolved. V gave up 2 bases and J gave up 2 bases, with 6 bases separating them. This CDR3 spans 13 amino acids. Germline-derived CDR1 and CDR2 are SGHAT and FQNNGV. In DNA, the CDR3 is TGTGCCAGCAGCTTATCCGGAAACACTGAAGCTTTCTTT. Translated, it gives CASSLSGNTEAFF.

This rearrangement joins TRBV5-5 to TRBJ2-5; possible D gene TRBD1, 6 bases. Germline CDR1 is SGHKS and CDR2 is YYEKEE (reference sequence). Trimming took off 4 bases at V and 4 bases at J, with 11 bases between the two ends. This CDR3 has 13 residues. The CDR3 bases are TGTGCCAGCAGCCTCCAGGGGTCAGAGACCCAGTACTTC. Protein: CASSLQGSETQYF.

This clone was picked up a small number of times. The chain joins TRBV30 to TRBJ2-7; D is unclear. V lost 0 bases and J lost 4, with 4 bases in between. CDR3 size: 11 residues. CDR1 is GTSNPN and CDR2 is SVGIG in the germline V gene (reference sequence). This CDR3 is CAWSVVYEQYF. CDR3 nucleotide sequence: TGTGCCTGGAGTGTCGTGTACGAGCAGTACTTC.

This chain connects TRBV5-1 to TRBJ1-2; 7 bases agree with TRBD1. Germline V gene lookup returns CDR1 SGHRS and CDR2 YFSETQ. The ends lost 4 bases at V and 2 bases at J; junction bases unmatched: 5. The CDR3 is 14 residues long. The CDR3 DNA is TGCGCCAGCAGCCGCGAGGGACAGAACTATGGCTACACCTTC. The encoded protein is CASSREGQNYGYTF.